This T cell receptor (beta chain) came from a study of shared clonotypes between healthy human individuals. In the study overall: CD4 naive and CD4 memory each took three plates per donor, while CD8 naive took two and CD8 memory one.

Study-level findings and limits: Across a handful of donors, naive CD4 shared roughly 5%, naive CD8 under 4%, memory CD4 2.3%, memory CD8 under 0.5%. Estimated richness values were generally larger in naive subsets than in memory subsets.

Replicate PCRs for sorted subsets used approximately 220 ng DNA; this equaled 30,000 to 35,000 T cell genomes. The repertoire was sequenced with immunoSEQ multiplex PCR; TCRdb's copy has only in-frame clones and lacks some. Of some 1 million clones detected, 65% to 80% appear once; the ten largest clones hold 1.4%. The germline gives CDR1 MGHRA, CDR2 YSYEKL. The germline V and J ends were trimmed by 0 bases and 1 base, with 9 bases remaining between them. CDR3 length: 15 residues. This clone was recorded a few times. Its antigen is currently unknown. The chain joins TRBV4-1 to TRBJ1-2; no clear D. The receptor's source is a man aged 18 to 30 in good health. The material sequenced was memory CD4+ T cells sorted from blood. As to subset: CD45RA-negative fraction. The CDR3 nucleotides are TGCGCCAGCAGCCAAGATGGGTATATTAACTATGGCTACACCTTC. Amino acids: CASSQDGYINYGYTF.